Sequencing of this T cell receptor (beta chain) was carried out in a study of T cell responses to AZD1222 COVID-19 vaccine. Findings and caveats of the study: None of the repertoires were sampled until the peak T cell response had passed. Clonal diversity was possibly underestimated, and white British individuals and females predominated among donors. Unmutated variant regions are reportedly targeted by nearly half of spike-specific TCRs.

On this clone itself: What it binds is not known.

Assay: immunoSEQ multiplex PCR; the TCRdb copy retains only in-frame clones and omits some. Of 120,000 to 150,000 clones in the sample, 92% were seen once. CDR1 is MNHEY, CDR2 SMNVEV, per germline (reference sequence). V shed 5 bases and J shed 7 bases, with 15 bases lying between them. The CDR3 runs to 15 residues. V usage is TRBV27 and J usage is TRBJ1-6, with unresolved D. The sequence was collected from an adult in good health. This sample comprised peripheral blood, obtained on day 0 of AZD1222 vaccination. The CDR3 region has the DNA TGTGCCAGCAGTCCCTACAGTAGCCGGAATTCACCCCTCCACTTT. This encodes CASSPYSSRNSPLHF.